Sequencing of this T cell receptor (beta chain) was carried out in a study of blood T cell repertoires in COVID-19. The germline CDR1 and CDR2 sequences are SGHRS and YFSETQ. The junction had 8 bases not matched to a gene; V was cut back by 2 bases and J by 0 bases. The CDR3 is 18 amino acids. Measured with immunoSEQ multiplex PCR; TCRdb has only the in-frame clones, and not every one. The sample lists about 55,000 clones; roughly 85% were seen once. Sequenced input: peripheral blood. The sequence was obtained from a human donor in a cohort sampled during active COVID-19. The gene calls are TRBV5-1 and TRBJ2-6, with 7 bases fitting TRBD1. The DNA of the CDR3 is TGCGCCAGCAGCTTAAGAGACAGGGTCGCCTCTGGGGCCAACGTCCTGACTTTC. Translated, it gives CASSLRDRVASGANVLTF. The whole variable domain, filled in from reference TRBV5-1 and TRBJ2-6, reads KAGVTQTPRYLIKTRGQQVTLSCSPISGHRSVSWYQQTPGQGLQFLFEYFSETQRNKGNFPGRFSGRQFSNSRSEMNVSTLELGDSALYLCASSLRDRVASGANVLTFGAGSRLTVL.